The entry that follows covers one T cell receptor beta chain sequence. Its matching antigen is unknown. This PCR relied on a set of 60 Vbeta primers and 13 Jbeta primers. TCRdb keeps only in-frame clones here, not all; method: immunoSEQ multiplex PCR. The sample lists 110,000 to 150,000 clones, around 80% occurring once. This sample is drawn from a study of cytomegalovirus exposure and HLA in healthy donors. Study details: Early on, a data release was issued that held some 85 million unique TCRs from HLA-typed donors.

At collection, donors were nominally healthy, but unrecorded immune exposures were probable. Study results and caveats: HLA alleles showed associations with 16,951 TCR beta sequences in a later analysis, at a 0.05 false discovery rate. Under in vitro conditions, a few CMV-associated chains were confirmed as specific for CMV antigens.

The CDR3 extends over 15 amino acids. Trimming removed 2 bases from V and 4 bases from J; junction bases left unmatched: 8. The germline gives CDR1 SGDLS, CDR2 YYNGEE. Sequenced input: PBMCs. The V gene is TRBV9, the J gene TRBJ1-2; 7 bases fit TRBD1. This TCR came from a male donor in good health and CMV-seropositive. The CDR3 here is CASSVQGDTPYGYTF. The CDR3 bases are TGTGCCAGCAGCGTCCAGGGGGACACCCCCTATGGCTACACCTTC. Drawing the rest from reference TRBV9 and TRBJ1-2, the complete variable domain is DSGVTQTPKHLITATGQRVTLRCSPRSGDLSVYWYQQSLDQGLQFLIQYYNGEERAKGNILERFSAQQFPDLHSELNLSSLELGDSALYFCASSVQGDTPYGYTFGSGTRLTVV.